A few counts support the clone carrying this TCR beta chain. Its cognate antigen is unknown. This table comes from immunoSEQ multiplex PCR, and its TCRdb copy is limited to in-frame clones, with some not included. The sample contains under 90,000 clones, 80% to 95% of which appear only once. This sample is part of a study of graft-versus-host responses after intestinal transplantation. Study information: Every one of the recipients received anti-thymocyte globulin induction and afterwards took tacrolimus and steroids for around 3 years. Findings and caveats of the study: The recipient marrow held GvH clones, and some of them showed up first in ileum or blood.

Trimming took 0 bases from V and 4 from J, leaving 13 bases between them. Germline V lookup: CDR1 MNHEY, CDR2 SVGAGI. This CDR3 has 16 residues. The sequenced sample was PBMCs, obtained 98 days after intestinal transplantation. The TCR originated in a human patient who received an intestinal transplant, so some T cells may come from the graft donor. The chain couples TRBV6-5 to TRBJ1-3; D gene uncertain. CDR3 DNA: TGTGCCAGCAGTTACTCCTCCTCAGGACTCGGAAACACCATATATTTT. Protein sequence: CASSYSSSGLGNTIYF.